These 26 T cell receptor beta chains were sequenced from one sample in a study of T cell clonotyping in hematopoietic cell transplantation (dated by TCRdb to about 2021). The protocol used for the library was the immunoSEQ multiplex PCR assay. In TCRdb, the immuneACCESS table is reduced to in-frame sequences with V and J assigned. These tables do not hold every clone; where another copy was compared, an unresolved V gene accounts for under half, and the others remain unexplained. This sample holds over a thousand clones; around 70% were observed only once. Approximately 25% of the sample is taken by the ten largest. Interpreted using the paper, the time point label stands for: 100 days after allo-HCT. The material was peripheral blood mononuclear cells, obtained 100 days after allogeneic stem cell transplant. These receptors were collected from a female patient in her 60s who had an allogeneic stem cell transplant, so the T cells may come from the graft donor. Some clones in this sample may be carry-over from other donors' samples.

The rearrangement joins TRBV9 to TRBJ2-7, with a possible D match to TRBD1 (6 bases). Trimming left V 0 bases short and J 0 bases short, with 7 bases between. The CDR3 is 14 amino acids. Germline assignment: CDR1 SGDLS and CDR2 YYNGEE. CDR3 DNA sequence: TGTGCCAGCAGCGTAGGGACAGTCTCCTACGAGCAGTACTTC. Amino acids: CASSVGTVSYEQYF.

In the case of this clone: This specimen includes other DNA sequences encoding the same CDR3. The rearrangement uses TRBV6-4 and TRBJ2-7; no clear D. The CDR3 is made up of 13 amino acids. Deletions cut 3 bases from V and 3 bases from J, with 9 bases between. CDR1 and CDR2 from the germline V gene are MRHNA and SNTAGT. CDR3 DNA: TGTGCCAGCAGTGAAGGACCGAGCTACGAGCAGTACTTC. It yields the protein CASSEGPSYEQYF.

This clone was detected only a few times. The rearrangement uses TRBV5-1 and TRBJ2-3; perhaps TRBD2 as D (6 bases). V was pared by 0 bases and J by 3 bases, with 11 bases between. The germline V gene encodes CDR1 SGHRS and CDR2 YFSETQ. CDR3 size: 15 residues. The CDR3 DNA is TGCGCCAGCAGCTTGGGGCGGGGCGGGACAGATACGCAGTATTTT. This gives the protein CASSLGRGGTDTQYF.

The chain is built from TRBV11-2 and TRBJ2-7; D is possibly TRBD2 (6 bases). Trimming left V 5 bases short and J 5 bases short, with 10 bases between. Per germline, CDR1 SGHAT and CDR2 FQNNGV. This CDR3 contains 12 residues. The CDR3 sequence: CASSTRLDEQYF. Here the CDR3 DNA reads TGTGCCAGCAGCACCAGACTAGACGAGCAGTACTTC.

CDR3 DNA sequence: TGTGCCAGCAGTTACGACCAGCGCTACGAGCAGTACTTC. Amino acids: CASSYDQRYEQYF. V is TRBV6-5 and J is TRBJ2-7; D call uncertain. Trimming stripped 2 bases from V and 3 bases from J, with 8 bases between. The V gene's germline CDR1 is MNHEY and CDR2 SVGAGI. This CDR3 contains 13 residues.

This clone was detected a few times. V and J are TRBV28 and TRBJ2-5; 10 bases align to TRBD1. The ends lost 8 bases at V and 5 bases at J; junction bases unmatched: 8. The CDR3 has 14 amino acids. Germline CDR1 reads MDHEN; CDR2 reads SYDVKM. In DNA, the CDR3 is TGTGCCAGCTTAAACCGGGACAGGGGTGAGACCCAGTACTTC. Amino acid sequence: CASLNRDRGETQYF. The whole variable domain, filled in from reference TRBV28 and TRBJ2-5, reads DVKVTQSSRYLVKRTGEKVFLECVQDMDHENMFWYRQDPGLGLRLIYFSYDVKMKEKGDIPEGYSVSREKKERFSLILESASTNQTSMYLCASLNRDRGETQYFGPGTRLLVL.

The rearrangement uses TRBV4-1 and TRBJ1-4; D not certain. V was clipped by 2 bases and J by 7 bases, with 14 bases between them. Germline lookup yields CDR1 MGHRA and CDR2 YSYEKL. The CDR3 totals 15 residues. The CDR3 sequence is CASSQMGSDGEKLFF. In DNA form, the CDR3 reads TGCGCCAGCAGCCAAATGGGGTCGGACGGTGAAAAACTGTTTTTT.

This clone has only a few counts. The V and J genes are TRBV29-1 and TRBJ2-7, with D uncertain. V was clipped by 4 bases and J by 4 bases, with 11 bases between them. The length of the CDR3 is 12 residues. Germline loops: CDR1 SQVTM, CDR2 ANQGSEA. The CDR3 loop reads CSVVWQNYEQYF. CDR3 DNA sequence: TGCAGCGTTGTTTGGCAGAATTACGAGCAGTACTTC.

J is TRBJ2-5 and V is TRBV4-1; D remains ambiguous. The CDR3 is 14 amino acids. Trimming cost V 1 base and J 7 bases, with 13 bases left between them. Germline CDR1 reads MGHRA; CDR2 reads YSYEKL. The CDR3 here is CASSQAPHLGTQYF. DNA of the CDR3: TGCGCCAGCAGCCAAGCTCCCCACTTGGGGACCCAGTACTTC.

V usage is TRBV5-1 and J usage is TRBJ2-2; a weak D match, TRBD1 (6 bases). The V end was cut by 9 bases, the J end by 5 bases, with 17 bases between. CDR1 and CDR2 (germline): SGHRS, YFSETQ. The CDR3 has 14 amino acids. CDR3 protein: CATHPGRGTGELFF. In DNA, the CDR3 is TGCGCCACCCACCCCGGCAGGGGTACCGGGGAGCTGTTTTTT.

The chain carries TRBV7-2 and TRBJ1-1; D perhaps matches TRBD1 (5 bases). The CDR3 length is 14 residues. Trimming removed 5 bases from V and 0 bases from J, with 10 bases in between. CDR1 SGHTA and CDR2 FQGNSA come from the germline V gene. The CDR3 is CASSGGGMNTEAFF. The CDR3 region has the DNA TGTGCCAGCAGCGGGGGGGGGATGAACACTGAAGCTTTCTTT.

This clone was observed a few times. V is TRBV14 and J is TRBJ2-1; D is perhaps TRBD2 (6 bases). V dropped 3 bases and J dropped 2 bases, with 11 bases sitting between them. In germline, CDR1 is SGHDN, CDR2 FVKESK. This CDR3 has 15 amino acids. The CDR3 loop reads CASSHREWPYNEQFF. As DNA, the CDR3 is TGTGCCAGCAGCCACCGGGAGTGGCCCTACAATGAGCAGTTCTTC.

CDR3 amino acids: CASSNRTGTQHF. The CDR3 DNA is TGTGCCAGCAGCAACCGGACGGGGACCCAGCATTTT. The J gene is TRBJ1-5, the V gene TRBV11-1; D ambiguous. V was pared by 5 bases and J by 11 bases, with 13 bases between. The CDR3 extends over 12 amino acids. Germline V gives CDR1 SGHAT, CDR2 FQDESV (reference sequence).

The rearrangement joins TRBV10-1 to TRBJ1-1; the match to TRBD1 covers 7 bases. V dropped 9 bases and J dropped 3; count of bases not matched to a gene: 7. The CDR3 is 13 residues long. The germline V gene has CDR1 WNHNN and CDR2 SYGVQD (reference sequence). The CDR3 DNA sequence: TGCGCCAGTAGAGACAGGGAGCACACTGAAGCTTTCTTT. Translating it yields CASRDREHTEAFF.

The rearrangement uses TRBV7-9 and TRBJ2-6; D is perhaps TRBD1 (5 bases). The CDR3 totals 16 residues. The germline V and J ends were trimmed by 1 base and 2 bases, with 9 bases remaining between them. Germline V CDR1 and CDR2: SEHNR, FQNEAQ (reference sequence). In DNA form, the CDR3 reads TGTGCCAGCAGCTTAGTAACAGGCGCTGGGGCCAACGTCCTGACTTTC. Its protein product is CASSLVTGAGANVLTF.

The V and J genes are TRBV19 and TRBJ2-3; 9 bases fit TRBD1. Germline values: CDR1 LNHDA, CDR2 SQIVND (reference sequence). The trim removed 5 bases at V and 1 base at J, leaving 4 bases unmatched. CDR3 size: 15 residues. The CDR3 region is CASSSDRGGTDTQYF. CDR3 nucleotide sequence: TGTGCCAGTAGTTCGGACAGGGGTGGCACAGATACGCAGTATTTT.

The sample holds a few counts of this clone. The chain combines TRBV4-1 with TRBJ2-5; the match to TRBD2 covers 7 bases. The germline gives CDR1 MGHRA, CDR2 YSYEKL. The J segment lost 3 bases and the V segment lost 4 bases, leaving 5 bases of the junction unmatched. This CDR3 is 14 amino acids long. The CDR3 nucleotides read TGCGCCAGCAGCCCCTCGCGGGGGAAAGAGACCCAGTACTTC. Translating it yields CASSPSRGKETQYF.

The gene calls are TRBV6-4 and TRBJ1-1, with unresolved D. The CDR3 has 13 residues. V was trimmed by 3 bases and J by 2 bases, leaving 7 bases between them. Germline V gives CDR1 MRHNA, CDR2 SNTAGT. In DNA form, the CDR3 reads TGTGCCAGCAGTGAGATTCCCAACACTGAAGCTTTCTTT. This encodes CASSEIPNTEAFF.

This clone appeared a single time. A much bigger clone sits one base away, suggesting this may be a read error. Different DNA sequences within this sample yield the same CDR3. The chain carries TRBV5-6 and TRBJ1-1; possible D gene TRBD1, 5 bases. CDR1 is SGHDT, CDR2 YYEEEE, per germline. CDR3 length equals 12 residues. Deletions cut 1 base from V and 5 bases from J, with 6 bases between. In DNA form, the CDR3 reads TGTGCCAGCAGCTTGCGGGGGACTGAAGCTTTCTTT. It codes for CASSLRGTEAFF.

The chain links TRBV11-1 to TRBJ2-1; no clear D. V lost 4 bases and J lost 8, with 9 bases in between. The germline gives CDR1 SGHAT, CDR2 FQDESV (reference sequence). CDR3 length: 12 residues. The CDR3 nucleotides are TGTGCCAGCAGCTCCCGCCTTGATGAGCAGTTCTTC. Its translation is CASSSRLDEQFF.

The CDR3 region has the DNA TGTGCCAGCAGCTTGAATCCAGGGAGTGGCTACACCTTC. Amino acids: CASSLNPGSGYTF. The chain combines TRBV7-2 with TRBJ1-2; D might be TRBD1 (5 bases). Trimming left V 3 bases short and J 7 bases short, with 12 bases between. The CDR3 is 13 residues long. Germline V gene data show CDR1 as SGHTA and CDR2 as FQGNSA.

The chain has TRBV28 and TRBJ1-1; possibly TRBD1 for D (6 bases). Deletions cut 2 bases from V and 4 bases from J, with 8 bases between. Germline V gene data show CDR1 as MDHEN and CDR2 as SYDVKM. The CDR3 extends over 13 amino acids. The CDR3 nucleotides are TGTGCCAGCAGTTTACTGGGGGCCACTGAAGCTTTCTTT. Protein product: CASSLLGATEAFF.

This sequence joins TRBV6-6 and TRBJ2-3, with no clear D. V lost 7 bases and J 2 bases, leaving 16 bases between the germline ends. The CDR3 loop spans 15 amino acids. Germline CDR1 reads MNHNY; CDR2 reads SVGAGI (reference sequence). CDR3 residues: CASTLGGPSTDTQYF. The CDR3, as DNA: TGTGCCAGCACGTTGGGTGGACCTTCCACAGATACGCAGTATTTT.

As regards this clone: Since the CDR3 does not end with the conserved phenylalanine or tryptophan, this likely comes from a read error. The genes are TRBV27 and TRBJ1-1, with unresolved D. This CDR3 region has 13 residues. Germline V gene lookup returns CDR1 MNHEY and CDR2 SMNVEV (reference sequence). Trimming pared 5 bases from V and 1 base from J, leaving 8 bases between. The CDR3 sequence is CASSTRGNTEAFL. CDR3 in DNA: TGTGCCAGCAGTACCCGTGGGAACACTGAAGCTTTCCTT.

This clone is medium-sized in the sample. The CDR3, as DNA: TGCGCCAGCAGCTTGGCGGGGCAGTTCGAAAAACTGTTTTTT. Protein sequence: CASSLAGQFEKLFF. The chain carries TRBV5-1 and TRBJ1-4; perhaps TRBD1 as D (5 bases). Trimming pared 0 bases from V and 8 bases from J, leaving 11 bases between. The germline V gene has CDR1 SGHRS and CDR2 YFSETQ. CDR3 length: 14 residues. The full variable domain, completed using reference TRBV5-1 and TRBJ1-4, is KAGVTQTPRYLIKTRGQQVTLSCSPISGHRSVSWYQQTPGQGLQFLFEYFSETQRNKGNFPGRFSGRQFSNSRSEMNVSTLELGDSALYLCASSLAGQFEKLFFGSGTQLSVL.

The chain carries TRBV9 and TRBJ2-3; D uncertain. The length of the CDR3 is 15 residues. V was pared by 4 bases and J by 2 bases, with 14 bases between. Germline V CDR1 and CDR2: SGDLS, YYNGEE. CDR3 nucleotides: TGTGCCAGCAGCCCCTGGGCTCAACACACAGATACGCAGTATTTT. Its translation is CASSPWAQHTDTQYF.